Listed below are T cell receptor beta chains from one sample, sequenced in a study of technical replicates of blood from a handful of donors. Clones were read by immunoSEQ multiplex PCR, and TCRdb kept only the in-frame ones, dropping some. In the table there are around 72,000 clones, 91% of which are singletons. Sequencing input: T cells isolated from PBMCs. The source is a human donor in good health. Some clones in this sample may be carry-over from other donors' samples. The CDR3 runs from the conserved cysteine through the conserved F or W. A D gene is named only where the DNA matches it firmly. Clone size is not always given. Where it is, it says once, few, many or a class for expanded clones.

V gene: TRBV2
D gene: TRBD2
clone size: -
J gene: TRBJ2-3
CDR3 DNA: TGTGCCAGCATGGGAGCGGGACCCTACACAGATACGCAGTATTTT
CDR3 protein: CASMGAGPYTDTQYF

V gene: TRBV11-3
D gene: -
clone size: -
J gene: TRBJ2-5
CDR3 DNA: TGTGCCAGCAGCCCCGTTGTTGCGGAGACCCAGTACTTC
CDR3 protein: CASSPVVAETQYF

V gene: TRBV19
D gene: -
clone size: -
J gene: TRBJ1-1
CDR3 DNA: TGTGCCAGTAGTATCGGCGGGGGAACAATTGAAGCTTTCTTT
CDR3 protein: CASSIGGGTIEAFF

V gene: TRBV10-3
D gene: TRBD1
clone size: -
J gene: TRBJ1-1
CDR3 DNA: TGTGCCATCAGTGTACAGGGGTCGGACACTGAAGCTTTCTTT
CDR3 protein: CAISVQGSDTEAFF

V gene: TRBV4-1
D gene: TRBD1
clone size: once
J gene: TRBJ2-2
CDR3 DNA: TGCGCCAGCAGCCAAGCCGGGACAGGGACCGGGGAGCTGTTTTTT
CDR3 protein: CASSQAGTGTGELFF

V gene: TRBV5-5
D gene: TRBD2
clone size: -
J gene: TRBJ2-7
CDR3 DNA: TGTGCCAGCAGCTTGATTGTGGGAGGGGCCTACGAGCAGTACTTC
CDR3 protein: CASSLIVGGAYEQYF

V gene: TRBV6-4
D gene: TRBD2
clone size: -
J gene: TRBJ2-1
CDR3 DNA: TGTGCCAGCAGCATTACTAGCGAGGGGCCACGGGAGCAGTTCTTC
CDR3 protein: CASSITSEGPREQFF

V gene: TRBV2
D gene: TRBD1
clone size: -
J gene: TRBJ2-7
CDR3 DNA: TGTGCCAGCAGTCCCCCGGGACAGGGCTTGAGCGAGCAGTACTTC
CDR3 protein: CASSPPGQGLSEQYF

V gene: TRBV13
D gene: -
clone size: -
J gene: TRBJ1-1
CDR3 DNA: TGTGCCAGCAGTAACCGCCGGGGGGGCGAGACCCCTGAAGCTTTCTTT
CDR3 protein: CASSNRRGGETPEAFF

V gene: TRBV6-5
D gene: -
clone size: -
J gene: TRBJ1-1
CDR3 DNA: TGTGCCAGCAGTTCCAGGATTGAGCAAGCTTTCTTT
CDR3 protein: CASSSRIEQAFF

V gene: TRBV27
D gene: -
clone size: -
J gene: TRBJ2-7
CDR3 DNA: TGTGCCATCGGCTACCCAGGGGACGAGCAGTACTTC
CDR3 protein: CAIGYPGDEQYF

V gene: TRBV18
D gene: TRBD1
clone size: few
J gene: TRBJ2-4
CDR3 DNA: TGTGCCAGCTCAGATTACGGGACAGGGAAATTCCTAGCCAAAAACATTCAGTACTTC
CDR3 protein: CASSDYGTGKFLAKNIQYF

V gene: TRBV6-5
D gene: -
clone size: few
J gene: TRBJ1-1
CDR3 DNA: TGTGCCAGCAGTGCCAACCCCGGGACACCCGAAGCTTTCTTT
CDR3 protein: CASSANPGTPEAFF

V gene: TRBV5-1
D gene: TRBD1
clone size: few
J gene: TRBJ1-1
CDR3 DNA: TGCGCCAGCAGCAGGGACAGGGATGACACTGAAGCTTTCTTT
CDR3 protein: CASSRDRDDTEAFF

V gene: TRBV7-6
D gene: TRBD2
clone size: -
J gene: TRBJ2-7
CDR3 DNA: TGTGCCAGCAGCACCCGTTTGAGCGGGATCCTTGACGAGCAGTACTTC
CDR3 protein: CASSTRLSGILDEQYF

V gene: TRBV5-1
D gene: -
clone size: -
J gene: TRBJ1-2
CDR3 DNA: TGCGCCAGCAGCTTAGAGGGTGAGGGCTACACCTTC
CDR3 protein: CASSLEGEGYTF

V gene: TRBV7-9
D gene: -
clone size: -
J gene: TRBJ2-1
CDR3 DNA: TGTGCCAGCAGCCCAGCGTACAATGAGCAGTTCTTC
CDR3 protein: CASSPAYNEQFF

V gene: TRBV5-1
D gene: TRBD2
clone size: -
J gene: TRBJ2-5
CDR3 DNA: TGCGCCAGCAGCTTGGTGTCTAGCGGGAGGGCTAGGGAGACCCAGTACTTC
CDR3 protein: CASSLVSSGRARETQYF

V gene: TRBV5-1
D gene: -
clone size: -
J gene: TRBJ1-6
CDR3 DNA: TGCGCCAGCAGCTTAGGACAGACCAGCTCCTATAATTCACCCCTCCACTTT
CDR3 protein: CASSLGQTSSYNSPLHF

V gene: TRBV15
D gene: TRBD1
clone size: -
J gene: TRBJ2-5
CDR3 DNA: TGTGCCACCAGCGGCACCCCGGGACAGGTACCTGGAGGGGGCCGAGAGACCCAGTACTTC
CDR3 protein: CATSGTPGQVPGGGRETQYF

V gene: TRBV20-1
D gene: -
clone size: -
J gene: TRBJ1-4
CDR3 DNA: TGCAGTGCTAGTGAGAATGAAAAACTGTTTTTT
CDR3 protein: CSASENEKLFF

V gene: TRBV30
D gene: TRBD2
clone size: -
J gene: TRBJ2-7
CDR3 DNA: TGTGCCTGGAGTGTAAGCGGGGGCCCCTACGAGCAGTACTTC
CDR3 protein: CAWSVSGGPYEQYF

V gene: TRBV2
D gene: -
clone size: -
J gene: TRBJ2-2
CDR3 DNA: TGTGCCAGCAGTGCCGAAGGAGCGACCGGGGAGCTGTTTTTT
CDR3 protein: CASSAEGATGELFF

V gene: TRBV6-1
D gene: -
clone size: -
J gene: TRBJ1-3
CDR3 DNA: TGTGCCAGCAGTGAACGGGAAGGAAACACCATATATTTT
CDR3 protein: CASSEREGNTIYF

V gene: TRBV5-4
D gene: -
clone size: -
J gene: TRBJ2-3
CDR3 DNA: TGTGCCAGCAGGTTACGGGGGGCAGGGGCGGATACGCAGTATTTT
CDR3 protein: CASRLRGAGADTQYF

V gene: TRBV7-6
D gene: TRBD1
clone size: -
J gene: TRBJ2-1
CDR3 DNA: TGTGCCAGCAGCTTACCCCAGGGGGAAGGGTTCAATGAGCAGTTCTTC
CDR3 protein: CASSLPQGEGFNEQFF

V gene: TRBV9
D gene: TRBD1
clone size: -
J gene: TRBJ2-5
CDR3 DNA: TGTGCCAGCAGCACCCAGGGGGTCCCTCTTTATGGGGAGACCCAGTACTTC
CDR3 protein: CASSTQGVPLYGETQYF

V gene: TRBV30
D gene: TRBD1
clone size: once
J gene: TRBJ1-1
CDR3 DNA: TGTGCCTGGAGTGGACAGGGTTACACTAAAGCTTTCTTT
CDR3 protein: CAWSGQGYTKAFF

V gene: TRBV6-5
D gene: -
clone size: -
J gene: TRBJ1-2
CDR3 DNA: TGTGCCAGCCTTGACACGTTCGGCTACACCTTC
CDR3 protein: CASLDTFGYTF

V gene: TRBV12-5
D gene: TRBD1
clone size: -
J gene: TRBJ2-5
CDR3 DNA: TGTGCTAGTGGTGGGGGAGACAGGGGAGAGACCCAGTACTTC
CDR3 protein: CASGGGDRGETQYF

V gene: TRBV28
D gene: -
clone size: -
J gene: TRBJ1-4
CDR3 DNA: TGTGCTAGCAGTTTTGCGGGCGAAAAACTGTTTTTT
CDR3 protein: CASSFAGEKLFF

V gene: TRBV28
D gene: -
clone size: -
J gene: TRBJ2-1
CDR3 DNA: TGTGCCAGCGTTTACGGGGATGAGCAGTTCTTC
CDR3 protein: CASVYGDEQFF

V gene: TRBV18
D gene: TRBD2
clone size: -
J gene: TRBJ2-5
CDR3 DNA: TGTGCCAGCTCACCACCGGCGGGAGTTTCGGCTGAGACCCAGTACTTC
CDR3 protein: CASSPPAGVSAETQYF

V gene: TRBV28
D gene: -
clone size: -
J gene: TRBJ1-1
CDR3 DNA: TGTGCCAGCAGTTTCGTAACATATAACACTGAAGCTTTCTTT
CDR3 protein: CASSFVTYNTEAFF

V gene: TRBV7-9
D gene: TRBD2
clone size: -
J gene: TRBJ2-1
CDR3 DNA: TGTGCCAGCAGTCAATCTGGGACTAGCGGGAGACTGTATGAGCAGTTCTTC
CDR3 protein: CASSQSGTSGRLYEQFF

V gene: TRBV6-1
D gene: TRBD2
clone size: -
J gene: TRBJ2-5
CDR3 DNA: TGTGCCAGCAGTGGGGACTATCAAGAGACCCAGTACTTC
CDR3 protein: CASSGDYQETQYF

V gene: TRBV18
D gene: TRBD1
clone size: -
J gene: TRBJ1-4
CDR3 DNA: TGTGCCAGCTCACCGGCCGGGACAGGGGAAAAACTGTTTTTT
CDR3 protein: CASSPAGTGEKLFF

V gene: TRBV6-1
D gene: -
clone size: -
J gene: TRBJ1-1
CDR3 DNA: TGTGCCAGCGGCCGGGTTTTTTGGGCTGAAGCTTTCTTT
CDR3 protein: CASGRVFWAEAFF

V gene: TRBV28
D gene: -
clone size: once
J gene: TRBJ1-2
CDR3 DNA: TGTGCCAGCAGATCTGCGGGCGTAACCGCGGGCTACACCTTC
CDR3 protein: CASRSAGVTAGYTF

V gene: TRBV9
D gene: -
clone size: -
J gene: TRBJ2-2
CDR3 DNA: TGTGCCAGCAGCCCGCGGGGTAGTAGGGGCACCGGGGAGCTGTTTTTT
CDR3 protein: CASSPRGSRGTGELFF

V gene: TRBV15
D gene: TRBD1
clone size: -
J gene: TRBJ1-6
CDR3 DNA: TGTGCCACCGGTCTTCACAGGGGGCGATTCGTGAATTCACCCCTCCACTTT
CDR3 protein: CATGLHRGRFVNSPLHF

V gene: TRBV9
D gene: -
clone size: -
J gene: TRBJ1-1
CDR3 DNA: TGTGCCAGCAGCGTAGAGCGGGGAAACACTGAAGCTTTCTTT
CDR3 protein: CASSVERGNTEAFF

V gene: TRBV25-1
D gene: -
clone size: -
J gene: TRBJ1-4
CDR3 DNA: TGTGCCAGCATTGGACTTAATGAAAAACTGTTTTTT
CDR3 protein: CASIGLNEKLFF

V gene: TRBV5-1
D gene: -
clone size: -
J gene: TRBJ2-5
CDR3 DNA: TGCGCCAGCAGCTACGAGCCGGGACTGACACAGGGGGAGACCCAGTACTTC
CDR3 protein: CASSYEPGLTQGETQYF

V gene: TRBV30
D gene: -
clone size: -
J gene: TRBJ2-5
CDR3 DNA: TGTGCCTGTACTCGGGGTCTTACAGAGACCCAGTACTTC
CDR3 protein: CACTRGLTETQYF